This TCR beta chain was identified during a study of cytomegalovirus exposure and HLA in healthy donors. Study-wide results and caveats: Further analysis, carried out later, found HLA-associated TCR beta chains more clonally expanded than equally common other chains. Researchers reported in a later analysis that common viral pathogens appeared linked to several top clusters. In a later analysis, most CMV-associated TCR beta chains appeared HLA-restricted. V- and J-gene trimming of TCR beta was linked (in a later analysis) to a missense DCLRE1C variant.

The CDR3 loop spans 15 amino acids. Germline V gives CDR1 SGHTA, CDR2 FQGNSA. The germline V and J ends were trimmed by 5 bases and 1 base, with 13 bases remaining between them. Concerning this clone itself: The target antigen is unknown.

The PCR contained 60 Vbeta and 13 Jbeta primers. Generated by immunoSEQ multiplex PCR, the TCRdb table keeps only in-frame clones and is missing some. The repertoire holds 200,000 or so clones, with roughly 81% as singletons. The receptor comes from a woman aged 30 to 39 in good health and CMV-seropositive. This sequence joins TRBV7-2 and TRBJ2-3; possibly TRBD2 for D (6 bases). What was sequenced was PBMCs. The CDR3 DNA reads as TGTGCCAGCAGCCTGACTAGTTGGGGCACAGATACGCAGTATTTT. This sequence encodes CASSLTSWGTDTQYF.